Listed below are T cell receptor beta chains from one sample, sequenced in a study of T cells after yellow fever vaccination. MiXCR, applied by TCRdb to the 5' RACE reads, yields one record per CDR3 protein. The table has tens of thousands of distinct CDR3 sequences, 6.5% to 9% seen once. The input for sequencing was CD8+ T cells sorted from PBMCs, taken 15 days after the yellow fever booster vaccination. All receptors derive from a man younger than 45 who received the YFV17D yellow fever vaccine. Both conserved end residues are part of each CDR3. The order of the fields is V gene, D gene, clone size, CDR3 length, J gene, CDR3 DNA, CDR3 protein. A D gene is named only where the DNA matches it firmly. Size tells how often a clone was seen (once, few, many) or the class of an expanded clone, and some rows leave it out.

TRBV4-1	.	many	14	TRBJ2-1	TGCGCCAGCAGCCTTACGGGCCGCGACTATGAGCAGTTCTTC	CASSLTGRDYEQFF
TRBV19	TRBD2	.	16	TRBJ2-2	TGTGCCAGTAGCTGGGGCAGCGGGAGAGATACCGGGGAGCTGTTTTTT	CASSWGSGRDTGELFF
TRBV27	.	many	14	TRBJ1-1	TGTGCCAGCAGTATATTCAGGGGCGGCACTGAAGCTTTCTTT	CASSIFRGGTEAFF
TRBV3-1	TRBD2	many	15	TRBJ2-7	TGTGCCAGCAGCCCGACCCTAGCGGTTGCCTACGAGCAGTACTTC	CASSPTLAVAYEQYF
TRBV6-2/TRBV6-3	.	many	14	TRBJ2-2	TGTGCCAGCTTGGGACTTATTAACACCGGGGAGCTGTTTTTT	CASLGLINTGELFF
TRBV2	.	many	12	TRBJ2-1	TGTGCCACCTCACTAGTTTCTAATGAGCAGTTCTTC	CATSLVSNEQFF
TRBV6-1	TRBD2	many	16	TRBJ2-2	TGTTGCAGCAGGCGGGGGGTAGCTGCCCCCACCGGGGAGCTGTTTTTT	CCSRRGVAAPTGELFF
TRBV20-1	TRBD1	many	14	TRBJ2-7	TGCAGTGCTCCGGGGCGGGACAGGGTCGACGAGCAGTACTTC	CSAPGRDRVDEQYF
TRBV28	.	many	15	TRBJ1-5	TGTGCCAGCAGTCTAACCACCCGAGGGCAACAGCCCCAGCATTTT	CASSLTTRGQQPQHF
TRBV24-1	.	few	16	TRBJ2-1	TGTGCCACCAGTGATTTGTTCGTAACTTCGAACAATGAGCAGTTCTTC	CATSDLFVTSNNEQFF
TRBV3-1	TRBD2	many	13	TRBJ2-1	TGTGCCAGCAGGTCGGGGGGAATGGATGAGCAGTTCTTC	CASRSGGMDEQFF
TRBV11-2	.	many	15	TRBJ2-3	TGTGCCAGCAGCTTTCTTCGTTGGGGCACAGATACGCAGTATTTT	CASSFLRWGTDTQYF
TRBV25-1	.	once	14	TRBJ2-7	TGTGCCAGCAGTGAATTATACGGGAGTTACGAGCAGTACTTC	CASSELYGSYEQYF
TRBV27	.	many	14	TRBJ1-6	TGTGCCAGCAGTTTAAATTCCCCCGATTCACCCCTCCACTTT	CASSLNSPDSPLHF
TRBV6-2/TRBV6-3	TRBD2	many	15	TRBJ2-1	TGTGCCAGCAGTGAGACTAGCGGGAGGGCCGTTGAGCAGTTCTTC	CASSETSGRAVEQFF
TRBV3-1	.	.	17	TRBJ2-5	TGTGCCTCCTGCCAAGATCTGGCAGAAGTAGTTCAAGAGACCCAGTACTTC	CASCQDLAEVVQETQYF
TRBV5-1	.	few	16	TRBJ2-3	TGCGCCAGCAGCTCGCTCGGACAGCCTACAGAAGATACGCAGTATTTT	CASSSLGQPTEDTQYF
TRBV23-1	.	few	15	TRBJ2-7	TGCGCCAGCAGTCAATCGATGGGTTTTGGCTACGAGCAGTACTTC	CASSQSMGFGYEQYF
TRBV11-2	.	many	15	TRBJ2-1	TGTGCCAGCAGCTTAGGAGGCAGCCCGTTCAATGAGCAGTTCTTC	CASSLGGSPFNEQFF
TRBV4-3	TRBD2	many	20	TRBJ2-7	TGCGCCAGCAGCCAAGCTTCCGGACTAGCGGGAGGGCCTCGTTCCTACGAGCAGTACTTC	CASSQASGLAGGPRSYEQYF
TRBV10-3	.	many	12	TRBJ1-4	TGTGCCATCAGTGAGGGACTTGAAAAACTGTTTTTT	CAISEGLEKLFF
TRBV7-9	.	.	14	TRBJ1-1	TGTGCCAGCAGCTTCGGAGGGATGAACACTGAAGCTTTCTTT	CASSFGGMNTEAFF
TRBV7-2	TRBD2	many	16	TRBJ2-2	TGTGCCAGCAGCCCCGCGGGACTAGCGCTTCTGGGGGAGCTGTTTTTT	CASSPAGLALLGELFF
TRBV4-3	.	many	12	TRBJ2-7	TGCGCCAGCTCGCCTGTTGGTGGAGAGCAGTACTTC	CASSPVGGEQYF
TRBV4-1	.	few	15	TRBJ1-3	TGCGCCAGCAGCCAAGATCGGGGTTCCGGAAACACCATATATTTT	CASSQDRGSGNTIYF
TRBV3-1	TRBD1	many	17	TRBJ2-5	TGTGCCAGCAGCCAAGATTGGGGCAGGGGGCTGAGAGAGACCCAGTACTTC	CASSQDWGRGLRETQYF
TRBV3-1	.	many	16	TRBJ2-3	TGTGCCAGCAGCCCCCAGCTAGCCAGTGGGTCAGATACGCAGTATTTT	CASSPQLASGSDTQYF
TRBV6-2/TRBV6-3	.	many	14	TRBJ2-1	TGTGCCAGCAGTGGGACTGCGGCCTACAATGAGCAGTTCTTC	CASSGTAAYNEQFF
TRBV5-1	TRBD1	many	14	TRBJ2-7	TGCGCCAGCAGCGTGGGACAGGGCAAATACGAGCAGTACTTC	CASSVGQGKYEQYF
TRBV4-3	.	many	16	TRBJ2-5	TGCGCCAGCAGCCCGCCGGAGGAGGGAAGCGCAGAGACCCAGTACTTC	CASSPPEEGSAETQYF